A selection of T cell receptor beta chains follows, all from one sample in a study of identical twins. TCRdb reprocessed the 5' RACE reads via MiXCR and lists one record per CDR3 protein. The data contain 400,000 to 650,000 distinct CDR3 sequences, 22% of them singletons. Another study also made use of these data, one on T cells expressing NK-cell markers.

Input material: CD4+ T cells sorted from blood. The receptor set was obtained from a woman aged 18-29 years in good health. The CDR3 runs from the conserved cysteine through the conserved F or W. The D gene is left open where the match is weak. Some rows have no size entry. The others give once, few or many, or a class for an expanded clone.

CDR3 protein,CDR3 DNA,V gene,J gene,clone size,D gene
CASSKHQGNTGELFF,TGTGCCAGCAGCAAGCACCAGGGGAACACCGGGGAGCTGTTTTTT,TRBV7-2,TRBJ2-2,few,NA
CASSQVRDRGGELFF,TGCGCCAGCAGCCAAGTCAGGGACAGGGGCGGGGAGCTGTTTTTT,TRBV4-3,TRBJ2-2,NA,TRBD1
CSARERLAIDTQYF,TGCAGTGCTAGAGAAAGACTAGCTATAGATACGCAGTATTTT,TRBV20-1,TRBJ2-3,few,TRBD2
CASSGTGELFF,TGTGCCAGCAGCGGCACCGGGGAGCTGTTTTTT,TRBV12-3/TRBV12-4,TRBJ2-2,few,NA
CASSRRVNEQFF,TGTGCCAGTAGTCGCAGGGTGAATGAGCAGTTCTTC,TRBV19,TRBJ2-1,few,NA
CASSRDGQGASNTGELFF,TGTGCCAGCAGCAGGGATGGACAGGGCGCCTCGAACACCGGGGAGCTGTTTTTT,TRBV21-1,TRBJ2-2,NA,NA
CASSKIGGGWGGEQFF,TGTGCCAGTAGTAAAATCGGGGGAGGATGGGGAGGTGAGCAGTTCTTC,TRBV19,TRBJ2-1,NA,NA
CASSSQGLAGGYEQYF,TGTGCCAGCAGTTCACAAGGACTAGCGGGAGGTTACGAGCAGTACTTC,TRBV12-3/TRBV12-4,TRBJ2-7,NA,TRBD2
CASSEFSSGRSKNIQYF,TGCGCCAGCAGTGAGTTTAGTAGCGGGAGATCCAAAAACATTCAGTACTTC,TRBV10-2,TRBJ2-4,few,TRBD2
CASSLDRVGNTEAFF,TGCGCCAGCAGCTTGGACAGGGTGGGAAACACTGAAGCTTTCTTT,TRBV5-1,TRBJ1-1,NA,NA
CASSRAGTAYNEQFF,TGTGCCAGCAGCCGGGCCGGGACAGCCTACAATGAGCAGTTCTTC,TRBV5-8,TRBJ2-1,once,TRBD1
CASSPRTGGASSYNEQFF,TGTGCCAGCAGCCCCCGGACAGGGGGCGCTTCGTCCTACAATGAGCAGTTCTTC,TRBV7-3,TRBJ2-1,few,TRBD1